This is a list of T cell receptor beta chains from one sample in a study of control samples from healthy donors and cancer patients. TCRdb's table, derived via immunoSEQ multiplex PCR, lists solely in-frame clones and lacks some. Here the sample spans some 130,000 clones, around 93% being singletons. The specimen sequenced was blood. Every receptor here comes from a woman aged 50 to 60 in good health. Each CDR3 is given with its conserved first and last residue. Each record gives: CDR3 protein, V gene, CDR3 length.

CASRKGLNTEAFF	TRBV18	13
CASSYRHGGHTF	TRBV6-5	12
CAWRLGGLVTGELFF	TRBV30	15
CASSNKSPRDRGSDGYTF	TRBV21-1	18
CASSFSNTEAFF	TRBV12-3/TRBV12-4	12
CASSPTGTQQGETQYF	TRBV7-2	16
CASGDPGTGGSYEQYF	TRBV19	16
CAWSVTSGGRQPQHF	TRBV30	15
CASSISTRQETQYF	TRBV5-6	14
CASSLETLGTGMGNEQFF	TRBV5-1	18
CASSGQRLGVETQYF	TRBV5-8	15
CATSNFFGTDTEAFF	TRBV24-1	15
CASSKDGGRQGFLDTQYF	TRBV21-1	18
CASSPERSSGNTIYF	TRBV5-4	15
CAWSVGLAGYNEQFF	TRBV30	15
CASSGLGTGANVLTF	TRBV2	15
CASSLAGRADNSPLHF	TRBV5-1	16
CASSLGTANTGELFF	TRBV18	15
CASTGQGDTDTQYF	TRBV10-2	14
CASSYGQGNQPQHF	TRBV6-2/TRBV6-3	14
CASSFGQVLTEAFF	TRBV28	14
CASRLTNIAGELFF	TRBV19	14
CASGGGGQPQHF	TRBV2	12
CSASDAVAFF	TRBV20-1	10
CASSLGGGEKLFF	TRBV12-3/TRBV12-4	13
CASSEGRGRTSGNTIYF	TRBV2	17
CASSLGRLVTQETQYF	TRBV7-7	16
CASRRVTGVTYEQYF	TRBV27	15
CAIGEPGQSYEQYF	TRBV10-3	14
CASSLAKGQGLGKLFF	TRBV7-9	16